This TCR beta chain was profiled in a study of T cell repertoires in cytomegalovirus infection. Background on the study: It was the public TCR beta signatures that indicated both CMV infection and matching HLA type.

The germline V and J ends were trimmed by 2 bases and 4 bases, with 12 bases remaining between them. Looked up from germline, CDR1 is MDHEN and CDR2 is SYDVKM. The CDR3 is 15 amino acids. This clonotype came up many times. No antigen is known for it. Study-wide points: Clonotypes of TCR beta that were HLA-C-restricted and CMV-specific dominated the ex vivo response. Cumulated frequencies of public TCR beta families served to identify carriers of CMV plus the relevant HLA.

MiXCR, run by TCRdb on the reads, gives a single entry per CDR3 protein. This sample has about 490,000 distinct CDR3 sequences, with around 11% found just once. This clonotype was obtained from a human donor in good health (CMV status not recorded). Some clones in this sample may be carry-over from other donors' samples. Sequencing was performed on PBMCs. This chain connects TRBV28 to TRBJ2-1; D remains unclear. DNA for the CDR3: TGTGCCAGCAGTTTAATCAGTTACACGTACAATGAGCAGTTCTTC. Amino acid sequence: CASSLISYTYNEQFF.